The 24 T cell receptor beta chains given below trace back to one sample, sequenced in a study of lymphopenia after photon versus proton radiotherapy (dated by TCRdb to between 2019 and 2020). The method behind the library was the immunoSEQ multiplex PCR assay. TCRdb provides this immuneACCESS table in a form limited to in-frame rearrangements. Some clones are lacking; in checked studies, under half of them reflect an unresolved V gene, and why the rest are absent is not known. Present in this sample are over 55,000 clones, around 87% of which were seen just once. The ten largest make up approximately 10% of the sample. The material was peripheral blood, obtained from a patient treated with proton-based radiotherapy. All receptors come from an elderly man with esophageal cancer.

This rearrangement joins TRBV7-8 to TRBJ1-2, with 7 bases lining up with TRBD1. Germline V gene sequence: CDR1 SGHVS, CDR2 FQNEAQ. The CDR3 covers 13 residues. After removal of 4 bases from V and 7 bases from J, the junction contained 6 bases not matched to a gene. CDR3: CASSSVKGAGYTF. The DNA for the CDR3 is TGTGCCAGCAGCTCCGTGAAGGGGGCTGGCTACACCTTC. The variable domain in full, with the rest retrieved from reference TRBV7-8 and TRBJ1-2, is GAGVSQSPRYKVAKRGQDVALRCDPISGHVSLFWYQQALGQGPEFLTYFQNEAQLDKSGLPSDRFFAERPEGSVSTLKIQRTQQEDSAVYLCASSSVKGAGYTFGSGTRLTVV.

The rearrangement links TRBV6-5 to TRBJ1-6; possibly TRBD1 for D (6 bases). Germline CDR1 and CDR2: MNHEY and SVGAGI. The CDR3 sequence is 13 residues long. Trimming left V 2 bases short and J 13 bases short, with 12 bases between. CDR3 in amino acids: CASSYDGGEPLHF. CDR3 coding DNA: TGTGCCAGCAGTTACGACGGGGGCGAGCCCCTCCACTTT.

The chain is built from TRBV6-1 and TRBJ2-2; 8 nucleotides line up with TRBD2. The CDR3 consists of 15 residues. Germline trimming cut 7 bases from V and 3 bases from J; bases unmatched to any gene: 7. Germline CDR1 and CDR2: MNHNS and SASEGT. CDR3 amino acids: CASTVGRAHTGELFF. DNA for the CDR3: TGTGCCAGCACCGTCGGGAGGGCCCACACCGGGGAGCTGTTTTTT.

This clone occurred once. The rearrangement uses TRBV6-1 and TRBJ1-2; 7 bases are shared with TRBD1. V lost 7 bases to trimming and J lost 1 base; unmatched junction nucleotides: 9. The CDR3 has 15 residues. CDR1 MNHNS and CDR2 SASEGT come from the germline V gene. CDR3 loop: CASTRDSQINYGYTF. In DNA form, the CDR3 reads TGTGCCAGCACACGGGACAGCCAAATTAACTATGGCTACACCTTC.

This chain joins TRBV7-9 and TRBJ2-1; no clear D. Germline CDR1 is SEHNR and CDR2 is FQNEAQ (reference sequence). The CDR3 sequence is 15 residues long. V lost 2 bases and J 4 bases, leaving 12 bases between the germline ends. This CDR3 is CASSLSGRWYNEQFF. CDR3 nucleotide sequence: TGTGCCAGCAGCTTATCCGGCCGTTGGTACAATGAGCAGTTCTTC.

This rearrangement joins TRBV7-2 to TRBJ1-5; D is possibly TRBD1 (6 bases). The CDR3 is made up of 13 amino acids. Germline assignment: CDR1 SGHTA and CDR2 FQGNSA. Trimming took off 5 bases at V and 11 bases at J, with 16 bases between the two ends. CDR3 nucleotide sequence: TGTGCCAGCAGCCTATACAGGGAATCAGCCCAGCATTTT. Its translation is CASSLYRESAQHF.

The rearrangement joins TRBV19 to TRBJ1-1; no reliable D call. Germline V CDR1 and CDR2: LNHDA, SQIVND (reference sequence). Trimming took off 6 bases at V and 7 bases at J, with 12 bases between the two ends. The CDR3 sequence is 12 residues long. CDR3 DNA sequence: TGTGCCAGTAGCCTTATCGTGGATGAAGCTTTCTTT. Translating gives CASSLIVDEAFF.

The gene calls are TRBV2 and TRBJ1-2, with D unclear. The CDR3 covers 15 residues. CDR1 SNHLY and CDR2 FYNNEI come from the germline V gene. Trimming shortened V by 1 base and J by 2 bases, and 11 bases separated the two germline ends. The CDR3 is CASSEVGTDNYGYTF. CDR3 nucleotides: TGTGCCAGCAGTGAAGTGGGCACAGACAACTATGGCTACACCTTC.

In this sample, this clone turned up once. CDR3 in DNA: TGTGCCAGCAGCGCCTTAGGAGGCCGGGTCTATGGCTACACCTTC. Protein product: CASSALGGRVYGYTF. The genes are TRBV9 and TRBJ1-2, with D unclear. Germline values: CDR1 SGDLS, CDR2 YYNGEE. V lost 3 bases and J lost 4, with 16 bases in between. The CDR3 sequence is 15 residues long.

The gene calls are TRBV2 and TRBJ1-5; tentatively, D is TRBD1 (6 bases). The CDR3 has 15 amino acids. Trimming pared 1 base from V and 5 bases from J, leaving 12 bases between. The germline V gene encodes CDR1 SNHLY and CDR2 FYNNEI. CDR3 DNA: TGTGCCAGCAGTGAAGAACTAGGGGGTGATCAGCCCCAGCATTTT. It yields the protein CASSEELGGDQPQHF.

The count of this clone is one. The rearrangement joins TRBV10-3 to TRBJ2-3, with 10 bases lining up with TRBD2. The V gene's germline CDR1 is ENHRY and CDR2 SYGVKD. This CDR3 has 15 residues. Unmatched junction bases numbered 7, after V lost 6 bases and J lost 4 bases. CDR3 amino acids: CAISASGRRADTQYF. DNA of the CDR3: TGTGCCATCAGCGCTAGCGGGAGAAGGGCAGATACGCAGTATTTT.

The V call is TRBV7-8, the J call TRBJ2-5; maybe TRBD2 (7 bases). Germline V lookup: CDR1 SGHVS, CDR2 FQNEAQ. The CDR3 is 17 amino acids. V was shortened by 1 base and J by 4 bases, with 19 bases between the two germline ends. Here the CDR3 reads CASSLGGLGGSVETQYF. The CDR3 nucleotides are TGTGCCAGCAGCTTAGGCGGACTAGGGGGGTCTGTAGAGACCCAGTACTTC.

The sample holds a few counts of this clone. The V call is TRBV4-1, the J call TRBJ2-2, with a possible D match to TRBD2 (5 bases). The CDR3 covers 13 residues. CDR1 MGHRA and CDR2 YSYEKL come from the germline V gene. V was shortened by 3 bases and J by 4 bases, with 6 bases between the two germline ends. The CDR3 region is CASSQRVTGELFF. CDR3 DNA: TGCGCCAGCAGCCAGAGGGTCACCGGGGAGCTGTTTTTT.

The CDR3 here is CSAGGGEQYF. The CDR3 DNA is TGCAGTGCAGGGGGGGGCGAGCAGTACTTC. The rearrangement uses TRBV20-1 and TRBJ2-7; D may be TRBD2 (7 bases). V was clipped by 6 bases and J by 6 bases, with 9 bases between them. This CDR3 has 10 amino acids. Germline V gene lookup returns CDR1 DFQATT and CDR2 SNEGSKA (reference sequence).

The chain combines TRBV5-1 with TRBJ2-5, with 7 bases aligning to TRBD2. The V gene end was trimmed by 0 bases and the J gene end by 2 bases; junction bases not matched to a gene: 7. This CDR3 is 16 amino acids long. The V gene's germline CDR1 is SGHRS and CDR2 YFSETQ. In nucleotides, the CDR3 is TGCGCCAGCAGCTTGGAAGGGCTAGCGGAACAAGAGACCCAGTACTTC. Its protein is CASSLEGLAEQETQYF.

This clone was observed a single time. V is TRBV4-3 and J is TRBJ2-6; 14 bases align to TRBD2. From germline, CDR1 is LGHNA and CDR2 YSLEER. Trimming took 4 bases from V and 1 from J; bases not matched to a gene: 6. CDR3 length equals 19 residues. CDR3 protein: CASSPRTSGRWSGANVLTF. For the CDR3, the DNA is TGCGCCAGCAGCCCCCGGACTAGCGGGAGGTGGTCTGGGGCCAACGTCCTGACTTTC.

The genes are TRBV7-2 and TRBJ2-7; TRBD2 might be the D (5 bases). Between the trimmed V and J ends, which lost 3 bases and 3 bases, there was a span of 6 bases. Germline V gives CDR1 SGHTA, CDR2 FQGNSA. The CDR3 contains 12 residues. The CDR3 region is CASSFGDYEQYF. The CDR3 DNA reads TGTGCCAGCAGCTTCGGGGACTACGAGCAGTACTTC.

The genes are TRBV7-9 and TRBJ1-4, with a weak D call TRBD1 (5 bases). The CDR3 runs to 12 residues. Germline V gives CDR1 SEHNR, CDR2 FQNEAQ (reference sequence). Trimming removed 8 bases at V and 6 bases at J, with 10 bases between. In DNA, the CDR3 is TGTGCCAGCGACAGTGAAGATGAAAAACTGTTTTTT. Residues: CASDSEDEKLFF.

This clone was seen a single time. J is TRBJ2-7 and V is TRBV27; TRBD1 aligns across 11 bases. This CDR3 region has 15 residues. J gave up 0 bases and V 7 bases, and 5 bases lay outside the gene matches. CDR1 is MNHEY, CDR2 SMNVEV, per germline (reference sequence). In DNA, the CDR3 is TGTGCCAGCAAGCCGGGACAGGGGGTCTCCTACGAGCAGTACTTC. Encoded protein: CASKPGQGVSYEQYF.

The J gene is TRBJ1-4, the V gene TRBV4-1; maybe TRBD1 (5 bases). The CDR3 length is 14 residues. Germline V gene data show CDR1 as MGHRA and CDR2 as YSYEKL. V lost 2 bases and J lost 8, with 12 bases in between. CDR3 residues: CASSQFRVGEKLFF. The DNA for the CDR3 is TGCGCCAGCAGCCAATTCAGGGTGGGGGAAAAACTGTTTTTT.

The chain links TRBV6-6 to TRBJ2-7; 7 bases line up with TRBD2. The J segment lost 3 bases and the V segment lost 7 bases, leaving 3 bases of the junction unmatched. This CDR3 is 12 amino acids long. Germline assignment: CDR1 MNHNY and CDR2 SVGAGI (reference sequence). CDR3 in amino acids: CASTTSNYEQYF. CDR3 nucleotide sequence: TGTGCCAGCACGACTAGCAACTACGAGCAGTACTTC.

This chain joins TRBV7-9 and TRBJ1-2; D gene ambiguous. CDR1 is SEHNR, CDR2 FQNEAQ, per germline (reference sequence). The germline V and J ends were trimmed by 2 bases and 7 bases, with 8 bases remaining between them. This CDR3 comprises 12 residues. The CDR3 reads CASSLQRSGYTF. CDR3 bases: TGTGCCAGCAGCTTACAGAGGAGTGGCTACACCTTC.

The rearrangement joins TRBV10-3 to TRBJ1-1; 8 bases are a match to TRBD1. There are 14 residues in the CDR3. V lost 6 bases, J lost 2 bases, and 5 bases stayed unmatched. CDR1 and CDR2 (germline): ENHRY, SYGVKD. The CDR3 is CAIRSDRANTEAFF. The DNA of the CDR3 is TGTGCCATCAGATCGGACAGGGCCAACACTGAAGCTTTCTTT.

The rearrangement links TRBV28 to TRBJ1-4, with D unclear. The ends were cut back, 3 bases at V and 12 bases at J, with 20 bases in the middle. Looked up from germline, CDR1 is MDHEN and CDR2 is SYDVKM. The length of the CDR3 is 15 residues. The CDR3 nucleotides are TGTGCCAGCAGTTTTCCCTTTCCAGAGGGAGTTGAACTGTTTTTT. Residues: CASSFPFPEGVELFF.